These 10 T cell receptor beta chains were sequenced from one sample in a study of CD8 T cells in ankylosing spondylitis. TCRdb analysed the 5' RACE reads with MiXCR anew, one entry per CDR3 protein. The top ten hold more than 12% of the sample, which has approximately 150,000 distinct CDR3 sequences, roughly 10% seen once. The sequenced sample was blood, either unsorted or a sorted T cell fraction (not recorded which). These receptors all stem from a female donor with ankylosing spondylitis or in good health (not recorded which).

The table lists this clonotype with a few counts. V is TRBV11-2 and J is TRBJ1-2, with 8 nucleotides matching TRBD1. The V gene end was trimmed by 4 bases and the J gene end by 4 bases; junction bases not matched to a gene: 8. CDR1 and CDR2 from the germline V gene are SGHAT and FQNNGV. The CDR3 loop spans 15 amino acids. CDR3 nucleotides: TGTGCCAGCAGCTCCCGACAGGGGCGCTCCTATGGCTACACCTTC. Protein product: CASSSRQGRSYGYTF.

This clonotype showed up many times. V gene TRBV4-3 combines with J gene TRBJ2-1; D ambiguous. The V and J ends lost 0 bases and 0 bases respectively, with 6 bases between them. The germline V gene has CDR1 LGHNA and CDR2 YSLEER. The CDR3 is made up of 15 amino acids. This CDR3 is CASSQDLFSYNEQFF. The CDR3 DNA follows: TGCGCCAGCAGCCAAGATCTGTTCTCCTACAATGAGCAGTTCTTC.

In its sample, this clonotype was seen a few times. The rearrangement links TRBV9 to TRBJ2-3; perhaps TRBD1 as D (5 bases). The CDR3 runs 16 residues. Germline CDR1 reads SGDLS; CDR2 reads YYNGEE. V was shortened by 0 bases and J by 2 bases, with 13 bases between the two germline ends. CDR3 region: CASSVDKGPSTDTQYF. CDR3 bases: TGTGCCAGCAGCGTAGATAAGGGGCCGTCCACAGATACGCAGTATTTT.

This clonotype has more than one count but fewer than ten. The V gene is TRBV20-1, the J gene TRBJ2-7; D may be TRBD1 (5 bases). V was clipped by 5 bases and J by 7 bases, with 15 bases between them. The CDR3 consists of 12 residues. Per the germline V gene, CDR1 is DFQATT and CDR2 is SNEGSKA (reference sequence). CDR3 nucleotides: TGCAGTGCTGGGGCAGCTCGCGGTGAGCAGTACTTC. Its protein is CSAGAARGEQYF.

This clonotype is labeled medium-sized (0.01 to 0.1%). J is TRBJ2-7 and V is TRBV7-9, with a weak D call TRBD1 (6 bases). The V end lost 5 bases, the J end lost 4 bases, and 24 bases lay between the germline ends. CDR1 is SEHNR and CDR2 is FQNEAQ in the germline V gene (reference sequence). This CDR3 is built from 17 residues. The CDR3: CASSTNRDTRVGYEQYF. In DNA, the CDR3 is TGTGCCAGCAGCACCAACCGGGACACCCGAGTAGGATACGAGCAGTACTTC.

This clonotype was recorded at least ten times. V is TRBV2 and J is TRBJ2-1, with 12 bases aligning to TRBD1. This CDR3 comprises 13 residues. The trim removed 6 bases at V and 9 bases at J, leaving 3 bases unmatched. Germline assignment: CDR1 SNHLY and CDR2 FYNNEI. CDR3 coding DNA: TGTGCCAGCAGAGGGACAGGGGGCAGTGAGCAGTTCTTC. Encoded protein: CASRGTGGSEQFF.

This clonotype was detected a few times. This chain uses TRBV20-1 with TRBJ2-6, with D tentatively TRBD2 (5 bases). CDR1 and CDR2 (germline): DFQATT, SNEGSKA (reference sequence). V was cut by 6 bases and J by 4 bases, with 16 bases left in between. The CDR3 length is 15 residues. The CDR3 DNA reads as TGCAGTGCCCCGATCGGAGGTCCCGGGGCCAACGTCCTGACTTTC. This gives the protein CSAPIGGPGANVLTF.

This clonotype was detected a few times. Compared with germline, one end of the junction differs, possibly owing to a read error. The chain uses TRBV10-2 and TRBJ2-7; no clear D gene. The CDR3 extends over 13 amino acids. Germline lookup yields CDR1 WSHSY and CDR2 SAAADI. In DNA, the CDR3 is TGCCCCAGCAGCTCCGCGAGGACCCACGAGCAGTACTTC. Its protein is CPSSSARTHEQYF.

This clonotype was seen only a few times. The CDR3 loop is CASSQAGSGANVLTF. The DNA of the CDR3 is TGCGCCAGCAGCCAAGCAGGGTCTGGGGCCAACGTCCTGACTTTC. The rearrangement uses TRBV4-3 and TRBJ2-6, with D possibly matching TRBD1 (5 bases). Germline-derived CDR1 and CDR2 are LGHNA and YSLEER. Trimming took 1 base from V and 1 from J, leaving 5 bases between them. The CDR3 is 15 residues long.

This rearrangement joins TRBV9 to TRBJ2-7, with D perhaps TRBD2 (7 bases). The germline CDR1 and CDR2 sequences are SGDLS and YYNGEE. The CDR3 has 13 amino acids. V was cut by 7 bases and J by 4 bases, with 15 bases left in between. DNA of the CDR3: TGTGCCAGCGGTCCCGGGGGGCGATACGAGCAGTACTTC. It is translated as CASGPGGRYEQYF.